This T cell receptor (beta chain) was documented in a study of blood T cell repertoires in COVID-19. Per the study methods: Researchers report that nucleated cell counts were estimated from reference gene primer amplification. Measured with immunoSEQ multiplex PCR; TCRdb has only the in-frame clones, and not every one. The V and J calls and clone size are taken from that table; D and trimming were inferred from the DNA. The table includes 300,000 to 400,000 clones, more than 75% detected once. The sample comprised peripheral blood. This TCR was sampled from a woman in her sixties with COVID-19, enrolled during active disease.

CDR3 region: CSASRAGLAGQETQYF. The DNA of the CDR3 is TGCAGTGCTAGTAGGGCGGGACTAGCGGGGCAAGAGACCCAGTACTTC. The gene calls are TRBV20-1 and TRBJ2-5, with 13 bases lining up with TRBD2. After removal of 3 bases from V and 2 bases from J, the junction contained 6 bases not matched to a gene. This CDR3 comprises 16 residues. CDR1 and CDR2 (germline): DFQATT, SNEGSKA (reference sequence).